This is a list of T cell receptor beta chains from one sample in a study of molecular identifiers for immune sequencing clone quantification. In TCRdb, the PCR reads were re-called with MiXCR into one record per CDR3 protein. The sample carries tens of thousands of distinct CDR3 sequences, 17% recorded once. Sequenced material: naive CD8+ T cells from blood, with Jurkat cell RNA spiked in. These TCRs come from a human donor in good health. Some libraries in this study had Jurkat cell RNA spiked in. Each CDR3 is given with its conserved first and last residue. Each record gives: V gene, J gene, clone size, D gene, CDR3 protein, CDR3 DNA. The D gene is left open where the match is weak. Some rows have no size entry. The others give once, few or many, or a class for an expanded clone.

v_call: TRBV29-1; j_call: TRBJ2-5; clone_size: many; d_call: .; cdr3_aa: CSATPIQGETQYF; cdr3_nt: TGCAGCGCAACTCCGATCCAGGGAGAGACCCAGTACTTC
v_call: TRBV7-9; j_call: TRBJ1-4; clone_size: many; d_call: .; cdr3_aa: CASSLGYGQVNEKLFF; cdr3_nt: TGTGCCAGCAGCTTAGGCTACGGGCAGGTTAATGAAAAACTGTTTTTT
v_call: TRBV12-3/TRBV12-4; j_call: TRBJ2-2; clone_size: .; d_call: .; cdr3_aa: CASNPSGPDTGELFF; cdr3_nt: TGTGCCAGCAACCCAAGCGGGCCTGACACCGGGGAGCTGTTTTTT
v_call: TRBV5-1; j_call: TRBJ1-1; clone_size: many; d_call: TRBD1; cdr3_aa: CASSFRQGKNTEAFF; cdr3_nt: TGCGCCAGCAGCTTCCGACAGGGGAAAAACACTGAAGCTTTCTTT
v_call: TRBV19; j_call: TRBJ1-1; clone_size: many; d_call: .; cdr3_aa: CASRSSDSTHTEAFF; cdr3_nt: TGTGCCAGTAGGTCCTCCGACAGTACGCACACTGAAGCTTTCTTT
v_call: TRBV27; j_call: TRBJ2-7; clone_size: .; d_call: .; cdr3_aa: CASSLVPMTSYEQYF; cdr3_nt: TGTGCCAGCAGTTTAGTCCCCATGACCTCCTACGAGCAGTACTTC
v_call: TRBV4-2; j_call: TRBJ2-1; clone_size: .; d_call: .; cdr3_aa: CASSQEGPLGEQFF; cdr3_nt: TGTGCCAGCAGCCAAGAGGGACCCTTAGGTGAGCAGTTCTTC
v_call: TRBV6-2/TRBV6-3; j_call: TRBJ2-3; clone_size: many; d_call: .; cdr3_aa: CASSYSQGRPTDTQYF; cdr3_nt: TGTGCCAGCAGTTACTCGCAGGGGCGCCCCACAGATACGCAGTATTTT
v_call: TRBV6-1; j_call: TRBJ2-5; clone_size: few; d_call: .; cdr3_aa: CASSQWDNPEETQYF; cdr3_nt: TGTGCCAGCAGTCAATGGGACAACCCTGAAGAGACCCAGTACTTC
v_call: TRBV6-1; j_call: TRBJ2-7; clone_size: many; d_call: TRBD1; cdr3_aa: CASSEGQGFSYEQYF; cdr3_nt: TGTGCCAGCAGTGAAGGACAGGGCTTCTCCTACGAGCAGTACTTC
v_call: TRBV29-1; j_call: TRBJ1-2; clone_size: many; d_call: .; cdr3_aa: CSVRSEGYTF; cdr3_nt: TGCAGCGTCCGCTCCGAAGGCTACACCTTC
v_call: TRBV2; j_call: TRBJ2-3; clone_size: many; d_call: TRBD1; cdr3_aa: CASWNGQGNVPLSTDTQYF; cdr3_nt: TGTGCCAGCTGGAATGGACAGGGGAATGTCCCGCTGAGCACAGATACGCAGTATTTT
v_call: TRBV11-2; j_call: TRBJ2-7; clone_size: many; d_call: TRBD1; cdr3_aa: CASRRGRAYEQYF; cdr3_nt: TGTGCCAGCAGAAGGGGGCGAGCCTACGAGCAGTACTTC
v_call: TRBV2; j_call: TRBJ2-7; clone_size: many; d_call: .; cdr3_aa: CASSPDGSYEQYF; cdr3_nt: TGTGCCAGCAGCCCGGACGGGTCGTACGAGCAGTACTTC
v_call: TRBV27; j_call: TRBJ2-7; clone_size: many; d_call: .; cdr3_aa: CASRPRAQPVYEQYF; cdr3_nt: TGTGCCAGCCGGCCAAGGGCTCAACCGGTCTACGAGCAGTACTTC
v_call: TRBV5-1; j_call: TRBJ2-3; clone_size: many; d_call: TRBD2; cdr3_aa: CASSLGLAGGPQDTQYF; cdr3_nt: TGCGCCAGCAGCTTGGGACTAGCGGGAGGGCCTCAAGATACGCAGTATTTT